This is a list of T cell receptor beta chains from one sample in a study of T cell changes during pregnancy in multiple sclerosis. TCRdb keeps only in-frame clones here, not all; method: immunoSEQ multiplex PCR. Counted here are just under 65,000 clones, 91% occurring once; the ten biggest clones make up 1% to 1.5%. The source material was peripheral blood, sampled after pregnancy. These receptors all come from a female donor in good health, enrolled as a control in a pregnancy study. Each CDR3 is given without its conserved first and last residue. Fields, in order: V gene, clone size, CDR3 protein. Where a row states a size, it is once, few, many or the class of an expanded clone; other rows omit it.

>TRBV15|.
ATSPDRAGYSPLH
>TRBV25-1|.
ASSLKGAGNEKLF
>TRBV9|.
ASTTGGTNTGELF
>TRBV27|.
ASRDRNNSPLH
>TRBV14|.
ASGSAGGGETQY
>TRBV5-6|.
ASSSTAGGYETQY
>TRBV30|once
AWTPVRDSQETQY
>TRBV19|once
ASSIRETQY
>TRBV27|.
ASSLAGTGHSNYGYT
>TRBV29-1|.
SVGQGDREPQH
>TRBV6-5|.
ASSRGADYGYT
>TRBV15|.
ATSITYGDTGRGYT
>TRBV4-3|once
ASSPGLGNEQF
>TRBV6-5|.
ASSPDRSAGELF
>TRBV5-6|.
ASSPRGKETQY
>TRBV7-9|once
ASSPQDTQY
>TRBV5-4|.
ASSFSGGATYEQY
>TRBV5-1|.
ASSLEGTGETQY
>TRBV5-5|.
ASSPSPPGVNTEAF
>TRBV6-5|.
ASSYEGGEQY
>TRBV7-2|once
ASSLASQGAGYGYT
>TRBV6-5|.
ASRFRNTEAF
>TRBV9|.
ASSVEGGGSGEQF
>TRBV7-9|.
ASSLLARVDYGYT
>TRBV7-2|.
ASSPLTGGNGYT
>TRBV6-4|.
ASSAGGEETQY
>TRBV27|.
ASSLGRFGRSGYT
>TRBV27|.
ASSLDITYEQY
>TRBV6-6|.
ASSYLGWDSGSPLH
>TRBV5-5|.
ASSFNGNTEAF
>TRBV11-2|.
ASSLGSGGYYGYT
>TRBV23-1|.
ASSREGHTDTQY
>TRBV6-5|once
ASTPLGSTDTQY
>TRBV11-3|.
ASSFGGVGGDTQY
>TRBV7-2|.
ASSSQGARYEQY
>TRBV30|once
AWSVHDRGLSA
>TRBV30|once
AWMSLAGPSYNEQF
>TRBV5-4|.
ASSPYRAGEAF
>TRBV13|.
ASSLWGEGRDYT
>TRBV19|.
ASSTSGTANYGYT
>TRBV18|.
ASSPLTTGVRGNYGYT
>TRBV18|.
ASSPDSPGNTIY
>TRBV20-1|.
SAPRQETQY
>TRBV18|.
ASSQSGQENTEAF
>TRBV5-1|.
ASSSRQGENTEAF
>TRBV2|.
ASSRLAGAYNEQF
>TRBV2|.
ASSWGAGGDYYEQY
>TRBV2|.
ASREGGGRLDEQY
>TRBV5-6|few
ASSLVGQEGLNSPLH
>TRBV30|.
AWSDHRTGTPEKLF
>TRBV4-1|.
ASSQTSRYEQY
>TRBV14|.
ASSLPDSYGYT
>TRBV6-1|.
ASSEAPETDTQY